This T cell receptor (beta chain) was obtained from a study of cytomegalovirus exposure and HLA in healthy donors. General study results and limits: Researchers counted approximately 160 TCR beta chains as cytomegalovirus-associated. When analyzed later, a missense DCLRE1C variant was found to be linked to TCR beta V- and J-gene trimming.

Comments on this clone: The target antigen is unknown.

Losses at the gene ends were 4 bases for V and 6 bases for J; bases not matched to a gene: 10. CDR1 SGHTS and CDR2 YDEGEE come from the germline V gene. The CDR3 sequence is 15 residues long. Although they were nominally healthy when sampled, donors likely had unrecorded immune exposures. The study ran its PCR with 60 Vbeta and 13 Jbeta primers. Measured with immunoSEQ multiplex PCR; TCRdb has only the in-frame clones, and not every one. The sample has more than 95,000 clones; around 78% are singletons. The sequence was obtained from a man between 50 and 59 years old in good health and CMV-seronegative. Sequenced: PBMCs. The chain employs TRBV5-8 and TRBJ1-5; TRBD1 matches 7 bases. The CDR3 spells CASSPETGTGQPQHF. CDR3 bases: TGTGCCAGCAGCCCAGAGACAGGGACGGGTCAGCCCCAGCATTTT. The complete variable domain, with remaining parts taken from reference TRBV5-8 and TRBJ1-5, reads EAGVTQSPTHLIKTRGQQATLRCSPISGHTSVYWYQQALGLGLQFLLWYDEGEERNRGNFPPRFSGRQFPNYSSELNVNALELEDSALYLCASSPETGTGQPQHFGDGTRLSIL.